This TCR beta chain was obtained from a study of blood T cell repertoires in COVID-19. Study-wide background: Samples taken during acute and convalescent COVID-19 were collected in the United States, Italy and Spain. The analysed material was cDNA or gDNA that came from T cells, B-cell-depleted T cells, or PBMCs.

The germline V and J ends were trimmed by 3 bases and 4 bases, with 12 bases remaining between them. The CDR3 extends over 15 amino acids. Germline V gene data show CDR1 as LNHDA and CDR2 as SQIVND (reference sequence). Per the authors' pipeline: Estimation of nucleated cell counts relied on the amplification of reference gene primers. Method: immunoSEQ multiplex PCR; TCRdb's copy keeps in-frame clones and lacks some. The V and J calls and clone size are taken from that table; D and trimming were inferred from the DNA. The sample lists about 130,000 clones, approximately 78% occurring once. The sequence derives from a man aged 60 to 69 who had recovered from COVID-19. The chain is built from TRBV19 and TRBJ2-2, with D possibly matching TRBD2 (6 bases). Specimen: peripheral blood. In DNA, the CDR3 is TGTGCCAGTAGTATTGGGGCGGGATCCACCGGGGAGCTGTTTTTT. Translated, it gives CASSIGAGSTGELFF.